The T cell receptor (beta chain) described here comes from a study of beta chain features in type 1 diabetes. Expressed TCRB transcripts were sequenced because the isolated RNA had all been reverse transcribed beforehand. Sequenced by immunoSEQ multiplex PCR; TCRdb stores in-frame clones only, minus some. The sample lists more than 85,000 clones, about 40% seen once, with less than 0.08% in the top ten. V gave up 6 bases and J gave up 7 bases; unmatched junction bases: 4. The germline V gene encodes CDR1 SGHRS and CDR2 YFSETQ. The CDR3 is made up of 13 amino acids. This sequence was found in a woman aged 18-29 years in good health. The sequenced sample was stem cell memory CD4+ T cells from blood. V usage is TRBV5-1 and J usage is TRBJ2-1; 10 positions agree with TRBD2. CDR3 sequence (DNA): TGCGCCAGCATGGGACTAGCGAAAAATGAGCAGTTCTTC. It yields the protein CASMGLAKNEQFF.